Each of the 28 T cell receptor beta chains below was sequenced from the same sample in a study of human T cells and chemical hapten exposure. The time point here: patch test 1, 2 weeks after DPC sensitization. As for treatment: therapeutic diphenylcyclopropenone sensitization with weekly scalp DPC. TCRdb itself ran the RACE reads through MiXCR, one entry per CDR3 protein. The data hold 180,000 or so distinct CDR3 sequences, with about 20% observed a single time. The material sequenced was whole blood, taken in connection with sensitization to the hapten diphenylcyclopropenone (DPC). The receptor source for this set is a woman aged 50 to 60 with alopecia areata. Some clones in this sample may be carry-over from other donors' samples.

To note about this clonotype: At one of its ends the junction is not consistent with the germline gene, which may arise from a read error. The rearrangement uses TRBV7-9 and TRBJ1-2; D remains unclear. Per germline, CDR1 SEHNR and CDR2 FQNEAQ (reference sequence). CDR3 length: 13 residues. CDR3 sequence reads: CASSLDGNYGYTF. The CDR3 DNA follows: TGCGCCAGCAGCTTGGACGGGAACTATGGCTACACCTTC.

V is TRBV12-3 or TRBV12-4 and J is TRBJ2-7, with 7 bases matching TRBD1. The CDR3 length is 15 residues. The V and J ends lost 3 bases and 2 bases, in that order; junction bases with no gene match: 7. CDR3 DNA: TGTGCCAGCAGTTTTGCAGGGGGTTACCCCTACGAGCAGTACTTC. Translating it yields CASSFAGGYPYEQYF.

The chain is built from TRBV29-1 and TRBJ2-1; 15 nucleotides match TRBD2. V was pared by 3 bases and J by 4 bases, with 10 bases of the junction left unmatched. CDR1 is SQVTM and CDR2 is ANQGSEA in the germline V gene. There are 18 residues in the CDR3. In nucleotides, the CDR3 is TGCAGCGTTGACAAGGGACTAGCGGGAGGCCGGGTTTACAATGAGCAGTTCTTC. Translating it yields CSVDKGLAGGRVYNEQFF.

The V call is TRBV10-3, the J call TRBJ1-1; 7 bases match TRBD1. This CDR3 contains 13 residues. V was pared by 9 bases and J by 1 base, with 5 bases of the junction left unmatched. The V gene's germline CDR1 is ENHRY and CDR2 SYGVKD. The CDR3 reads CAITGTANTEAFF. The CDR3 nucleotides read TGTGCCATTACGGGGACAGCGAACACTGAAGCTTTCTTT.

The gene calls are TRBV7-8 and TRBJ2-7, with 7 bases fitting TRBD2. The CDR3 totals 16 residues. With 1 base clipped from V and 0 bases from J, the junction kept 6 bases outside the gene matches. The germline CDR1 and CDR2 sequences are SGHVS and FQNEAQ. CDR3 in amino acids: CASSLVPAGYSYEQYF. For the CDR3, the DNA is TGTGCCAGCAGCTTAGTCCCAGCGGGGTACTCCTACGAGCAGTACTTC.

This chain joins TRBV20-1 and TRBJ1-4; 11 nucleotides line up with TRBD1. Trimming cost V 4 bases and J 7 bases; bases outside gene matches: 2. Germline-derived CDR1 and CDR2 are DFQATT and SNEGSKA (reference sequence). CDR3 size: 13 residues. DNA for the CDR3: TGCAGTGCTATGGACAGGGGGCGTGAAAAACTGTTTTTT. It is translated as CSAMDRGREKLFF.

CDR3 coding DNA: TGTGCCAGCAGCCACCAGAGACCCAGCACAGATACGCAGTATTTT. Translating it yields CASSHQRPSTDTQYF. This chain joins TRBV3-1 and TRBJ2-3, with D unclear. V lost 3 bases, J lost 0 bases, and 10 bases lay in between. The CDR3 runs 15 residues. Germline-derived CDR1 and CDR2 are LGHDT and YNNKEL (reference sequence).

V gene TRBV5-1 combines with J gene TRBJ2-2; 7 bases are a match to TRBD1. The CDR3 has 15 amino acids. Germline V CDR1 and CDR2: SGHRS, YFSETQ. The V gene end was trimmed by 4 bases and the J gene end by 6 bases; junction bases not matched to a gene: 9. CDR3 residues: CASSAQGSIAGELFF. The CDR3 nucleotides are TGCGCCAGCAGCGCACAGGGGAGCATCGCCGGGGAGCTGTTTTTT.

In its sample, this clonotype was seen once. This CDR3 reads CASTVSGYYNEQFF. CDR3 sequence (DNA): TGTGCCAGTACCGTTAGCGGGTACTACAATGAGCAGTTCTTC. The chain joins TRBV19 to TRBJ2-1, with 7 bases aligning to TRBD2. From germline, CDR1 is LNHDA and CDR2 SQIVND (reference sequence). V dropped 7 bases and J dropped 3; count of bases not matched to a gene: 6. The CDR3 spans 14 residues.

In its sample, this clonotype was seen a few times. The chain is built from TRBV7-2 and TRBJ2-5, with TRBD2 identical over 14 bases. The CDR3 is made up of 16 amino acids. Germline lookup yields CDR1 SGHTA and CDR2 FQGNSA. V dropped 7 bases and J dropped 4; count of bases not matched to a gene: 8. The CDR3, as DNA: TGTGCCAGCATCGGGGGACTAGCGGGAGTTCGAGAGACCCAGTACTTC. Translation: CASIGGLAGVRETQYF.

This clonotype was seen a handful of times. In DNA, the CDR3 is TGCAGCGTGACTTGGGCAGATACGCAGTATTTT. Translation gives CSVTWADTQYF. The V call is TRBV29-1, the J call TRBJ2-3; D is uncertain. Deletions cut 6 bases from V and 4 bases from J, with 8 bases between. The CDR3 loop spans 11 amino acids. Germline V gene sequence: CDR1 SQVTM, CDR2 ANQGSEA.

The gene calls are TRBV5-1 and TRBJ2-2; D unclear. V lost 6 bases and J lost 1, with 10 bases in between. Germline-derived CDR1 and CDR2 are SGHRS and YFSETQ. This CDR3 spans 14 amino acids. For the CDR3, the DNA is TGCGCCAGCAATGACGCCCGGAACACCGGGGAGCTGTTTTTT. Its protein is CASNDARNTGELFF.

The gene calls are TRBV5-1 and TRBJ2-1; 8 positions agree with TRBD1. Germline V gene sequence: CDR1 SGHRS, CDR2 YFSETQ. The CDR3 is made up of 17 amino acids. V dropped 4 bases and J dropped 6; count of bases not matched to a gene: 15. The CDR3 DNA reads TGCGCCAGCAGCGTAAACCCAGGACAGGGTGGAGGCAATGAGCAGTTCTTC. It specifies CASSVNPGQGGGNEQFF.

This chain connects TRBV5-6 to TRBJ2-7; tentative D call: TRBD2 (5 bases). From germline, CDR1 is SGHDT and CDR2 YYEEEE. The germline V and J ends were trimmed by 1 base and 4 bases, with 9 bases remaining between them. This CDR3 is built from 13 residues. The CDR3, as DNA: TGTGCCAGCAGCTTGTGGAGGCAATACGAGCAGTACTTC. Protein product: CASSLWRQYEQYF.

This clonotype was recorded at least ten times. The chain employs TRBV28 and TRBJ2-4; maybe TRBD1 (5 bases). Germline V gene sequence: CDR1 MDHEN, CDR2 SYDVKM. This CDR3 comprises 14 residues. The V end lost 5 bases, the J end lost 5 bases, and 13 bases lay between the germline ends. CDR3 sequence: CASSAQTAQNIQYF. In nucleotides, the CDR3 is TGTGCCAGCAGTGCACAGACAGCTCAAAACATTCAGTACTTC. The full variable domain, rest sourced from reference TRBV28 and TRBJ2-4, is DVKVTQSSRYLVKRTGEKVFLECVQDMDHENMFWYRQDPGLGLRLIYFSYDVKMKEKGDIPEGYSVSREKKERFSLILESASTNQTSMYLCASSAQTAQNIQYFGAGTRLSVL.

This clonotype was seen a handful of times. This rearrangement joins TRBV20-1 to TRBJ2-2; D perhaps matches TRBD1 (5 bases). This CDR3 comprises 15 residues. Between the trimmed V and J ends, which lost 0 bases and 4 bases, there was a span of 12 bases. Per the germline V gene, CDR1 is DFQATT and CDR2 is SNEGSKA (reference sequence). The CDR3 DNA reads TGCAGTGCTAGAGATTCCAGGGTGGTCACCGGGGAGCTGTTTTTT. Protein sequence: CSARDSRVVTGELFF.

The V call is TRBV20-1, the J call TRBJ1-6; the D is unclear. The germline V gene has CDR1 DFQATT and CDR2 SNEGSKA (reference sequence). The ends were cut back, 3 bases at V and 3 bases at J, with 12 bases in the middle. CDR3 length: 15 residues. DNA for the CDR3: TGCAGTGCTAGTTTGGGCCCCATCTATAATTCACCCCTCCACTTT. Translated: CSASLGPIYNSPLHF.

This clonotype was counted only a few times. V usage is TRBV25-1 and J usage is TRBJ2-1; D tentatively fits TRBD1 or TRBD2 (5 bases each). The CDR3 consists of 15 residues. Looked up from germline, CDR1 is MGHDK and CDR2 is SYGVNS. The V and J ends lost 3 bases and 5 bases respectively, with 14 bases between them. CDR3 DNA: TGTGCCAGCAGTGAGGCCGGGACGGCAGACAATGAGCAGTTCTTC. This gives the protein CASSEAGTADNEQFF.

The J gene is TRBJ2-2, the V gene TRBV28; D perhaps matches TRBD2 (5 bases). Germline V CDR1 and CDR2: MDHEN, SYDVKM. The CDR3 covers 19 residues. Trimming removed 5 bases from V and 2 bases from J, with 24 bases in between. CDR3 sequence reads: CASSTSSAAHFPNTGELFF. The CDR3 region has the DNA TGTGCCAGCAGTACCTCATCAGCGGCACATTTCCCTAACACCGGGGAGCTGTTTTTT.

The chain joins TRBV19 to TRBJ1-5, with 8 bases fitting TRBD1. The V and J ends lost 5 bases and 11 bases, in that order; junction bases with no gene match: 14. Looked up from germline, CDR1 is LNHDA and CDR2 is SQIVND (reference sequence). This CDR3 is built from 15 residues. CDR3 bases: TGTGCCAGTAGTCCCACCGGGACAGGTTCCCCTGCCCAGCATTTT. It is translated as CASSPTGTGSPAQHF.

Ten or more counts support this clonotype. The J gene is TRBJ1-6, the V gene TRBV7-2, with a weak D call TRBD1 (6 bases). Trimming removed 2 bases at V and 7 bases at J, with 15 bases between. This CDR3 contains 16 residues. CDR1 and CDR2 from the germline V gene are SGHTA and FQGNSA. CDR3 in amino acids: CASSLFGGAKNSPLHF. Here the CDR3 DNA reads TGTGCCAGCAGCTTATTTGGGGGGGCAAAGAATTCACCCCTCCACTTT.

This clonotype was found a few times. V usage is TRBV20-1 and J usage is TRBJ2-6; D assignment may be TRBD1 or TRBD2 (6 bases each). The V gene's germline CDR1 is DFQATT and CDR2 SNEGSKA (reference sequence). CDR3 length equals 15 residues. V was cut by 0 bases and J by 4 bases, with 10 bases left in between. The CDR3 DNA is TGCAGTGCTAGAGATCGGGGGCGCGGGGCCAACGTCCTGACTTTC. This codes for CSARDRGRGANVLTF.

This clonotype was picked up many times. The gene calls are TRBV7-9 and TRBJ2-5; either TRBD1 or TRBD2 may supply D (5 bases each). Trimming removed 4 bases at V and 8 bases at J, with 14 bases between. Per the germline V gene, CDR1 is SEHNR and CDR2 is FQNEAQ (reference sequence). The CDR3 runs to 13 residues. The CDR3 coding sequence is TGTGCCAGCAGCTCGAGCCCGGGGCCCACCCAGTACTTC. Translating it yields CASSSSPGPTQYF.

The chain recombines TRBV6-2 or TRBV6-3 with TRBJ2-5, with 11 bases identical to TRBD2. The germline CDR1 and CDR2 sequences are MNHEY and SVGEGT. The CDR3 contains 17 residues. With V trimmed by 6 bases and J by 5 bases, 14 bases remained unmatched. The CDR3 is CASSLSSGTSGKETQYF. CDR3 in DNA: TGTGCCAGCAGCCTAAGTTCGGGGACTAGCGGCAAGGAGACCCAGTACTTC.

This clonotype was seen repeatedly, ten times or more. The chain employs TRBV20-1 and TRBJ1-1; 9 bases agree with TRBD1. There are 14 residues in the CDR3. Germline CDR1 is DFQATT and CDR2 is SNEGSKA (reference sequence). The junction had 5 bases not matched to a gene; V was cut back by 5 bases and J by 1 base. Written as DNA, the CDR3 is TGCAGTGCTTTCGGGACAGGGAGGAACACTGAAGCTTTCTTT. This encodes CSAFGTGRNTEAFF.

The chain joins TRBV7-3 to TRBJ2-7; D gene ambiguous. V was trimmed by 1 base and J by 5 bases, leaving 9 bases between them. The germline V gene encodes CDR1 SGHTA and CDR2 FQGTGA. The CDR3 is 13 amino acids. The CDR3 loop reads CASSLSQGDEQYF. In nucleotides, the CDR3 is TGTGCCAGCAGCTTAAGTCAAGGAGACGAGCAGTACTTC.

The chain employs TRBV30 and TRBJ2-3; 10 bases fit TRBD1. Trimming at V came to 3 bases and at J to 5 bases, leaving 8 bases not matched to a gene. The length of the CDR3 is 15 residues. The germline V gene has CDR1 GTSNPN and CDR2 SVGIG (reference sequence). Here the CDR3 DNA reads TGTGCCTGGAGCGCCGGGACAGGGGAGGTAGATACGCAGTATTTT. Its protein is CAWSAGTGEVDTQYF.

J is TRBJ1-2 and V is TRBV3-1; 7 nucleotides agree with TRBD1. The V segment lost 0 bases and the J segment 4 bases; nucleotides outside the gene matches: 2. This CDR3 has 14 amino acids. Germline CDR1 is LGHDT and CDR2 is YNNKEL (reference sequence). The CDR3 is CASSQDHRGYGYTF. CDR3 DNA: TGTGCCAGCAGCCAAGACCACAGGGGCTATGGCTACACCTTC.